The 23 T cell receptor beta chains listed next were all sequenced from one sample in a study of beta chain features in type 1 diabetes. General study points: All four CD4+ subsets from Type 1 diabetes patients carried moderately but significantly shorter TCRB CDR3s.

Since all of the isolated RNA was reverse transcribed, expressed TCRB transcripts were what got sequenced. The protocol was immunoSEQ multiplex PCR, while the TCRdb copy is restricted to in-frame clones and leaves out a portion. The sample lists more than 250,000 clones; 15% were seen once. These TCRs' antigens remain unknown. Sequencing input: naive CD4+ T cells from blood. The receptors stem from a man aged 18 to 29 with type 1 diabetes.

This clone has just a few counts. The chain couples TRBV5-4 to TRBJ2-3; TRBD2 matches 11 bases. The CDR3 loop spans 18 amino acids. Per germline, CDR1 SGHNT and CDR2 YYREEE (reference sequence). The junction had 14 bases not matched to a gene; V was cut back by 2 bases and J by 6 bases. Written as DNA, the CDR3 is TGTGCCAGCAGCTTTGGCCAAAATAGCGGGGGGGCTTACGATACGCAGTATTTT. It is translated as CASSFGQNSGGAYDTQYF.

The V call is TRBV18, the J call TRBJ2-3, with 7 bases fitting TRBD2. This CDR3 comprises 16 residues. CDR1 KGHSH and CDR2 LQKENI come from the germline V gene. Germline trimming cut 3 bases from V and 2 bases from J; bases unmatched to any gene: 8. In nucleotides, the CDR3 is TGTGCCAGCTCACCCGGCACGGGGGGACCCACAGATACGCAGTATTTT. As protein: CASSPGTGGPTDTQYF. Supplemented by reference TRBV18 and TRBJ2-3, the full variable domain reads NAGVMQNPRHLVRRRGQEARLRCSPMKGHSHVYWYRQLPEEGLKFMVYLQKENIIDESGMPKERFSAEFPKEGPSILRIQQVVRGDSAAYFCASSPGTGGPTDTQYFGPGTRLTVL.

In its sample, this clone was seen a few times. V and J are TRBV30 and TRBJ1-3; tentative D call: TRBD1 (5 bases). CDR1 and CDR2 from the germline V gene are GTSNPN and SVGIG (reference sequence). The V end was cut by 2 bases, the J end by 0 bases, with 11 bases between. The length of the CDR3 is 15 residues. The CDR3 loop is CAWSTNGGSGNTIYF. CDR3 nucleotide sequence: TGTGCCTGGAGTACAAACGGGGGCTCTGGAAACACCATATATTTT.

The CDR3 bases are TGTGCCATCGCGGGGGGGATGAACACCGGGGAGCTGTTTTTT. Translation: CAIAGGMNTGELFF. The rearrangement links TRBV10-3 to TRBJ2-2; TRBD2 agrees at 9 bases. The CDR3 is made up of 14 amino acids. V lost 8 bases to trimming and J lost 1 base; unmatched junction nucleotides: 2. CDR1 is ENHRY, CDR2 SYGVKD, per germline.

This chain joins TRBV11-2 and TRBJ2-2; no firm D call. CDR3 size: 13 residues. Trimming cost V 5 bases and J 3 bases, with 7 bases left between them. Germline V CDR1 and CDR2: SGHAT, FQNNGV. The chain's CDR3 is CASSVSYTGELFF. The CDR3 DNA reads TGTGCCAGCAGCGTAAGCTACACCGGGGAGCTGTTTTTT. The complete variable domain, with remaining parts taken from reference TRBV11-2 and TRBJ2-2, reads EAGVAQSPRYKIIEKRQSVAFWCNPISGHATLYWYQQILGQGPKLLIQFQNNGVVDDSQLPKDRFSAERLKGVDSTLKIQPAKLEDSAVYLCASSVSYTGELFFGEGSRLTVL.

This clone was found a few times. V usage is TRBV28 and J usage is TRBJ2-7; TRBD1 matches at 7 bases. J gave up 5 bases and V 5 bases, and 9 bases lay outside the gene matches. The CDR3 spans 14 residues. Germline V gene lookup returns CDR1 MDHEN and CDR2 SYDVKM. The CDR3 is CASSLPTGSDEQYF. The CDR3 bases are TGTGCCAGCAGTCTCCCGACAGGGTCCGACGAGCAGTACTTC.

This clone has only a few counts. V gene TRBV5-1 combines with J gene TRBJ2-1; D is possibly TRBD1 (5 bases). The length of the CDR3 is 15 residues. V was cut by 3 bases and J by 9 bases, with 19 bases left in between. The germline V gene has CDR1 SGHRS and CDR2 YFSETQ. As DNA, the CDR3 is TGCGCCAGCAGCTGGGGTGGGGCCCTTCAACGTGAGCAGTTCTTC. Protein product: CASSWGGALQREQFF.

The CDR3 DNA reads TGTGCCAGCAGCTCACCGGGACAAGGTACCTACGAGCAGTACTTC. Its translation: CASSSPGQGTYEQYF. The V gene is TRBV7-9, the J gene TRBJ2-7, with a tentative D call TRBD1 (6 bases). V lost 4 bases and J lost 2, with 15 bases in between. Germline loops: CDR1 SEHNR, CDR2 FQNEAQ (reference sequence). CDR3 length: 15 amino acids.

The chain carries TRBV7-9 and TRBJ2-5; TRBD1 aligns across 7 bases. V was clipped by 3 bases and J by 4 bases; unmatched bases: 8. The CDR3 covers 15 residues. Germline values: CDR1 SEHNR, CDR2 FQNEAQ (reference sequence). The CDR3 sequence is CASSFDLAGGETQYF. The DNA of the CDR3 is TGTGCCAGCAGCTTTGATCTGGCAGGGGGAGAGACCCAGTACTTC.

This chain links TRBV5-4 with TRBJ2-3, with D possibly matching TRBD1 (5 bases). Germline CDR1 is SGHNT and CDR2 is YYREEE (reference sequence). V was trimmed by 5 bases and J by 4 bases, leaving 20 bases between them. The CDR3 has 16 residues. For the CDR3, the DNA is TGTGCCAGCAGACCCTTCTCGGCTCAGGGTGCAGATACGCAGTATTTT. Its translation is CASRPFSAQGADTQYF.

The CDR3 sequence: CACSGRGGYNEQFF. In DNA form, the CDR3 reads TGTGCCTGCTCCGGACGAGGGGGCTACAATGAGCAGTTCTTC. The V and J genes are TRBV6-5 and TRBJ2-1; a possible D gene is TRBD1 (6 bases). Trimming took 11 bases from V and 3 from J, leaving 17 bases between them. CDR1 MNHEY and CDR2 SVGAGI come from the germline V gene. The CDR3 totals 14 residues.

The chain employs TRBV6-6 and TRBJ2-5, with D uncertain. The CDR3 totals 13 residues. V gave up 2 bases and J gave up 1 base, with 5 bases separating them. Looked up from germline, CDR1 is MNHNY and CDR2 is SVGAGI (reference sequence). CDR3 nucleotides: TGTGCCAGCAGTTACGGCCCCCAAGAGACCCAGTACTTC. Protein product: CASSYGPQETQYF.

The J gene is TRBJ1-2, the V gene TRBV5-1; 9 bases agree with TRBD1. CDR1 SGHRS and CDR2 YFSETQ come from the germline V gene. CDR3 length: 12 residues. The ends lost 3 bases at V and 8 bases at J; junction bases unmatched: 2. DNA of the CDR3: TGCGCCAGCAGCTCCACAGGGGGCGGCTACACCTTC. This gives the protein CASSSTGGGYTF.

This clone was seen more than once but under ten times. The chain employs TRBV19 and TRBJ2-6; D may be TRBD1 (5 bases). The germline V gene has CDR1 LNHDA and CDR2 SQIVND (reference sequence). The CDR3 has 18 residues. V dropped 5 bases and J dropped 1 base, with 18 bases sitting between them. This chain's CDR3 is CASSHTTAGISGANVLTF. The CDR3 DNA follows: TGTGCCAGTAGTCACACGACGGCAGGGATTTCTGGGGCCAACGTCCTGACTTTC.

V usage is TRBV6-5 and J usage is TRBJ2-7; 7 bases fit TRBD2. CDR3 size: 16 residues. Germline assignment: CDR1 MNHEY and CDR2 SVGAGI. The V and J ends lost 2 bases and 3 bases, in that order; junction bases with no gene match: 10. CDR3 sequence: CASSYRRESKLYEQYF. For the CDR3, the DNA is TGTGCCAGCAGTTACCGGCGGGAGAGCAAACTCTACGAGCAGTACTTC.

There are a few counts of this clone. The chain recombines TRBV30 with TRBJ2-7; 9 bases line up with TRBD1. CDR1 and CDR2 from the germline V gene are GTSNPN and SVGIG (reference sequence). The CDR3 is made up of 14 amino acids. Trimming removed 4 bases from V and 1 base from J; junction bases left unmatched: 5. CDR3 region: CAWIPGTGSYEQYF. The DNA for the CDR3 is TGTGCCTGGATTCCCGGGACAGGGTCCTACGAGCAGTACTTC.

CDR3 protein: CASSLFTAWTANYGYTF. Here the CDR3 DNA reads TGTGCCAGCAGCTTATTTACTGCCTGGACAGCTAACTATGGCTACACCTTC. The chain is built from TRBV7-2 and TRBJ1-2; TRBD1 might be the D (6 bases). V gave up 2 bases and J gave up 0 bases, with 16 bases separating them. Germline V lookup: CDR1 SGHTA, CDR2 FQGNSA. The CDR3 is 17 residues long.

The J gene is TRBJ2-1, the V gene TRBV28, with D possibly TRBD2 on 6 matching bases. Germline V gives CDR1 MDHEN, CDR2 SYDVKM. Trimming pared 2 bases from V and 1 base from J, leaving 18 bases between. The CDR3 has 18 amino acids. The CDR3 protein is CASSLIRLMGGSYNEQFF. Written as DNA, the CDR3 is TGTGCCAGCAGTTTAATAAGGCTTATGGGGGGATCCTACAATGAGCAGTTCTTC.

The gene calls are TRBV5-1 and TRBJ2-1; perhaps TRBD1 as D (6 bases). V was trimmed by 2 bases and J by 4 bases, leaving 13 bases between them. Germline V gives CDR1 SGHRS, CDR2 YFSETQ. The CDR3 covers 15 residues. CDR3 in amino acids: CASSLQGGSYNEQFF. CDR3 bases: TGCGCCAGCAGCTTACAGGGCGGTAGTTACAATGAGCAGTTCTTC. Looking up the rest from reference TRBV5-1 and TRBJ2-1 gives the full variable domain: KAGVTQTPRYLIKTRGQQVTLSCSPISGHRSVSWYQQTPGQGLQFLFEYFSETQRNKGNFPGRFSGRQFSNSRSEMNVSTLELGDSALYLCASSLQGGSYNEQFFGPGTRLTVL.

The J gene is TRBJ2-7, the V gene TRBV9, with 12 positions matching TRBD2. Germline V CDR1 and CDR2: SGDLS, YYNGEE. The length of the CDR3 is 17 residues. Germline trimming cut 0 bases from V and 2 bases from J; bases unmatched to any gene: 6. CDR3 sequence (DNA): TGTGCCAGCAGCGTAGGTACTAGCGGGAGGATGGCCTACGAGCAGTACTTC. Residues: CASSVGTSGRMAYEQYF. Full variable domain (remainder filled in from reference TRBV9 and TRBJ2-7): DSGVTQTPKHLITATGQRVTLRCSPRSGDLSVYWYQQSLDQGLQFLIQYYNGEERAKGNILERFSAQQFPDLHSELNLSSLELGDSALYFCASSVGTSGRMAYEQYFGPGTRLTVT.

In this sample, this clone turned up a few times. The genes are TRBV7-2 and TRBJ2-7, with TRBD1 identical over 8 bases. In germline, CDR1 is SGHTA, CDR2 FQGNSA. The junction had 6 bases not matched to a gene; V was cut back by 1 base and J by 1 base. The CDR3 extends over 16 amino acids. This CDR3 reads CASSLGQGRISYEQYF. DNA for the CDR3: TGTGCCAGCAGCTTAGGACAGGGGCGAATATCCTACGAGCAGTACTTC.

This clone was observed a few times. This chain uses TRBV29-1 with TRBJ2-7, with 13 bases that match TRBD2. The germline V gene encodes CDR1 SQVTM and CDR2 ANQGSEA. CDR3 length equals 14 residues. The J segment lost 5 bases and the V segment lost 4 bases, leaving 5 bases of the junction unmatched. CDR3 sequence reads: CSVGGLAGTNEQYF. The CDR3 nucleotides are TGCAGCGTTGGGGGACTAGCGGGGACGAACGAGCAGTACTTC.

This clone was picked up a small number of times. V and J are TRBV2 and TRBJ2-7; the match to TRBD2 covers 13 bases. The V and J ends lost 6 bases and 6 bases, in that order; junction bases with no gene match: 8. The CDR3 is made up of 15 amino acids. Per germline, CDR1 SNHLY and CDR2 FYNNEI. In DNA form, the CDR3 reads TGTGCCAGCAGGGGTCTACTAGCGGGAGGGCGCGAGCAGTACTTC. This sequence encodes CASRGLLAGGREQYF.